A selection of T cell receptor beta chains follows, all from one sample in a study of T cell responses to AZD1222 COVID-19 vaccine. Clones were read by immunoSEQ multiplex PCR, and TCRdb kept only the in-frame ones, dropping some. The table includes around 100,000 clones, just over 85% detected once. The sample was peripheral blood, taken on day 0 of AZD1222 vaccination. Every receptor here comes from an adult in good health. Both conserved end residues are part of each CDR3.

j_call	v_call	cdr3_aa
TRBJ1-1	TRBV3-1/TRBV3-2	CASSSQAGMETEAFF
TRBJ2-7	TRBV27	CASSPHRDREMYEQYF
TRBJ2-2	TRBV5-8	CASSQTVNTGELFF
TRBJ1-1	TRBV29-1	CSASGQGPSLEAFF
TRBJ2-3	TRBV7-2	CASSLGFPAYRTDTQYF
TRBJ1-2	TRBV28	CASGQGAYGYTF
TRBJ1-2	TRBV28	CASSLLGVSNYGYTF
TRBJ1-2	TRBV24-1	CATSDLNRSEGYTF
TRBJ2-1	TRBV5-4	CASSRTSGRAYEQFF
TRBJ2-7	TRBV7-2	CASSSTARVPYEQYF
TRBJ1-1	TRBV4-3	CASSQEGGRAGFTEAFF
TRBJ2-3	TRBV7-3	CASSSGPTTDTQYF
TRBJ1-2	TRBV7-2	CASSLDRVGNGYTF
TRBJ1-4	TRBV28	CASSLLLFGNEKLFF
TRBJ2-3	TRBV5-4	CASSLRRSGDTQYF
TRBJ2-3	TRBV7-9	CAGSPGKSTDTQYF
TRBJ2-6	TRBV24-1	CATSDRGRERSGANVLTF
TRBJ1-1	TRBV11-3	CASSLVGRGTEAFF
TRBJ2-1	TRBV4-2	CASSQALVPYNEQFF
TRBJ2-5	TRBV5-1	CASRPDRGRETQYF
TRBJ1-6	TRBV3-1/TRBV3-2	CASSPGGSNSPLHF
TRBJ1-1	TRBV7-9	CASSPWGSFNTEAFF
TRBJ1-4	TRBV28	CASSLGTNEKLFF
TRBJ1-3	TRBV7-9	CASSGLLRTGSNTIYF
TRBJ2-1	TRBV5-6	CASSLRRGSSYNEQFF
TRBJ1-3	TRBV4-3	CASSLNPVTGNTIYF
TRBJ1-1	TRBV4-1	CASSPGGARNTEAFF
TRBJ2-1	TRBV27	CASSLYSGRADEQFF
TRBJ1-1	TRBV30	CAWSEFGAEAFF
TRBJ2-1	TRBV9	CASSPRAGTGSDEQFF